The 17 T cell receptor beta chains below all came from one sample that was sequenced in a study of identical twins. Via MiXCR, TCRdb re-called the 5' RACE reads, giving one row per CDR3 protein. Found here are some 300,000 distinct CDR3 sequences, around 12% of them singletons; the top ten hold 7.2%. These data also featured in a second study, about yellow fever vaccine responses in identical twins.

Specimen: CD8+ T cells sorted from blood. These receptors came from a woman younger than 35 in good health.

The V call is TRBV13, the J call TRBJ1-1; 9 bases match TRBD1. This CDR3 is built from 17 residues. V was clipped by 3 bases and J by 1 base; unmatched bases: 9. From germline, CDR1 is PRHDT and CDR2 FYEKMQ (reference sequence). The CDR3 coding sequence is TGTGCCAGCAGCTTCACCTTCCTACAGGGGGCGAACACTGAAGCTTTCTTT. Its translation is CASSFTFLQGANTEAFF.

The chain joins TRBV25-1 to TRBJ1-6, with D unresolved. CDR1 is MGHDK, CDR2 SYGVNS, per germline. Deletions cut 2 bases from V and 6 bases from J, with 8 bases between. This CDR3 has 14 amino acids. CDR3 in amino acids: CASSEQAGNSPLHF. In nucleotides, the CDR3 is TGTGCCAGCAGTGAACAGGCGGGTAATTCACCCCTCCACTTT. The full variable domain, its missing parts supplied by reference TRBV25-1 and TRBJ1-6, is EADIYQTPRYLVIGTGKKITLECSQTMGHDKMYWYQQDPGMELHLIHYSYGVNSTEKGDLSSESTVSRIRTEHFPLTLESARPSHTSQYLCASSEQAGNSPLHFGNGTRLTVT.

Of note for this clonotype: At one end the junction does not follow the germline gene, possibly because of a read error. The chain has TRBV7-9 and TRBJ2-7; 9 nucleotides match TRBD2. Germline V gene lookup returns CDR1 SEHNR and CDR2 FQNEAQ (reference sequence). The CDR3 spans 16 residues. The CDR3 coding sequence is TGTGCCACCAGCTCCACCCGCGGGAGGGCCAAGAACGAGCAGTACTTC. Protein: CATSSTRGRAKNEQYF.

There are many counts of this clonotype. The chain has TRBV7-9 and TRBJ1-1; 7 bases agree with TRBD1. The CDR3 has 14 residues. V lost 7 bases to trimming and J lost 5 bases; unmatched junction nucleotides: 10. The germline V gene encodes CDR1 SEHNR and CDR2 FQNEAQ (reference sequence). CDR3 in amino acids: CASNIPGGGTEAFF. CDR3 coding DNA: TGTGCCAGCAACATCCCAGGGGGAGGTACTGAAGCTTTCTTT.

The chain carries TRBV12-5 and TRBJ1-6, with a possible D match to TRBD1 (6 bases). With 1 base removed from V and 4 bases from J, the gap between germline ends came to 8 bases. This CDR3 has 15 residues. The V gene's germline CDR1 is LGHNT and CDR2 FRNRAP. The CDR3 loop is CASGLEGGYNSPLHF. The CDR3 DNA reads TGTGCTAGTGGTTTGGAAGGGGGGTATAATTCACCCCTCCACTTT.

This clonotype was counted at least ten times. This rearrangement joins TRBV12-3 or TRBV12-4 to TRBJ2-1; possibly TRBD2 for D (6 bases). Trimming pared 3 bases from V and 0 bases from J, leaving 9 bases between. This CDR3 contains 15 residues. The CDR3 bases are TGTGCCAGCAGTTTTAGCGGTCCCTCCTACAATGAGCAGTTCTTC. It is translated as CASSFSGPSYNEQFF.

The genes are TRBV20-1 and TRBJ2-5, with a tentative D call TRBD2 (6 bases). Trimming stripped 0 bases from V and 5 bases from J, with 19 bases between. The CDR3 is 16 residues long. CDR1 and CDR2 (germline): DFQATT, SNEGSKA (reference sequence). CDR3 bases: TGCAGTGCTAGAGATCCCGACTTTCGCCGGGGGGAGACCCAGTACTTC. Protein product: CSARDPDFRRGETQYF.

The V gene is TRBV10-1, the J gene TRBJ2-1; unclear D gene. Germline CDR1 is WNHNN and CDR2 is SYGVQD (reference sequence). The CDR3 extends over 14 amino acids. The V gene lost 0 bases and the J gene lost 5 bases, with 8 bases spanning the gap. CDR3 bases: TGCGCCAGCAGTGAGTCATGGGGAAACAATGAGCAGTTCTTC. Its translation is CASSESWGNNEQFF.

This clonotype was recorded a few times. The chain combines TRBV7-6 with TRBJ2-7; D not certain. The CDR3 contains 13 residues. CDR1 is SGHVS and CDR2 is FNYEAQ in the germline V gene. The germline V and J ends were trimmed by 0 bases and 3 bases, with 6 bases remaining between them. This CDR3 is CASSLAVDYEQYV. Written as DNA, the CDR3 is TGTGCCAGCAGCTTAGCCGTAGACTACGAGCAGTACGTC.

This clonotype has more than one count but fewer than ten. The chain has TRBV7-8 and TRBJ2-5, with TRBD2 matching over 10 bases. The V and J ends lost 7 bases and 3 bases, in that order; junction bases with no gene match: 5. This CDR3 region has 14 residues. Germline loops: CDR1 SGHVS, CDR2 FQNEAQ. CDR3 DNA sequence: TGTGCCAGCACCCAGCGGGGGGGCGAAGAGACCCAGTACTTC. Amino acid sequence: CASTQRGGEETQYF.

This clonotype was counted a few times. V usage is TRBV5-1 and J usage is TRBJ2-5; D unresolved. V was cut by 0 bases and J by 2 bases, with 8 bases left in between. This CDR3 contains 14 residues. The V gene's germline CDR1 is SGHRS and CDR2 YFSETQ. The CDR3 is CASSLAATQETQYF. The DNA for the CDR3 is TGCGCCAGCAGCTTGGCAGCGACACAAGAGACCCAGTACTTC. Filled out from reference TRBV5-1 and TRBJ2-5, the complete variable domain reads KAGVTQTPRYLIKTRGQQVTLSCSPISGHRSVSWYQQTPGQGLQFLFEYFSETQRNKGNFPGRFSGRQFSNSRSEMNVSTLELGDSALYLCASSLAATQETQYFGPGTRLLVL.

CDR3 residues: CATSDQGNGYTF. Here the CDR3 DNA reads TGTGCCACCAGTGACCAGGGAAATGGCTACACCTTC. This rearrangement joins TRBV24-1 to TRBJ1-2; D possibly corresponds to TRBD1 (5 bases). The length of the CDR3 is 12 residues. Germline CDR1 is KGHDR and CDR2 is SFDVKD. Trimming cost V 4 bases and J 6 bases, with 8 bases left between them.

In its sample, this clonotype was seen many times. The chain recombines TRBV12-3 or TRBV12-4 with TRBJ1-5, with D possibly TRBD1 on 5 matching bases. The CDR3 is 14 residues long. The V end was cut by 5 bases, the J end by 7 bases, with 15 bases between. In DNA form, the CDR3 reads TGTGCCAGCAGTGAGGCAGGGTTTATCCAGCCCCAGCATTTT. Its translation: CASSEAGFIQPQHF.

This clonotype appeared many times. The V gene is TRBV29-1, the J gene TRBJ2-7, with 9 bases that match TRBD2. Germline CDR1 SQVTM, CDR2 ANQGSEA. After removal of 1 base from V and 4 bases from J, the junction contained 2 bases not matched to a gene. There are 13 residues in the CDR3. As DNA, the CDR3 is TGCAGCGTTGAAGGCGGGGGGGGTTACGAGCAGTACTTC. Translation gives CSVEGGGGYEQYF.

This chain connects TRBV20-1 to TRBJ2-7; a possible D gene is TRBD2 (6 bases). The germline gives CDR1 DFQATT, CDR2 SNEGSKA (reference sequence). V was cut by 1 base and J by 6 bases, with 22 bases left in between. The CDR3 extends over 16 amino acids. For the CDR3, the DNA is TGCAGTGCTAGAGTACCCCGGACGGCGGGATGGGGCGAGCAGTACTTC. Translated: CSARVPRTAGWGEQYF.

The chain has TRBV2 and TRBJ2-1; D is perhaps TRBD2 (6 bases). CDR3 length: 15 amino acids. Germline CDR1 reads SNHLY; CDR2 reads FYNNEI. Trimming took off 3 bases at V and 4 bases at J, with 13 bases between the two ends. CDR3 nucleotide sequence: TGTGCCAGCAGTGACGACGGGACTTCGTACAATGAGCAGTTCTTC. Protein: CASSDDGTSYNEQFF.

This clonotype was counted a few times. The CDR3 spells CASSSGRTERSYEQYF. The CDR3, as DNA: TGTGCCAGCAGCTCGGGTAGGACGGAGCGATCCTACGAGCAGTACTTC. V gene TRBV7-9 combines with J gene TRBJ2-7, with no clear D. The V and J ends lost 4 bases and 1 base respectively, with 17 bases between them. The CDR3 loop spans 16 amino acids. Looked up from germline, CDR1 is SEHNR and CDR2 is FQNEAQ (reference sequence).